This T cell receptor (beta chain) emerged from a study of neurological immune-mediated disorders. Study findings and constraints: The authors found no clinical or MRI feature associated with the multiple sclerosis repertoire cluster.

Germline trimming cut 6 bases from V and 4 bases from J; bases unmatched to any gene: 5. The CDR3 contains 14 residues. The V gene's germline CDR1 is MNHNS and CDR2 SASEGT. The output of every sequencing run, over 180 million TCR-beta sequences, came from 15-18 subjects. TCRdb reprocessed the 5' RACE reads with MiXCR, giving one entry per CDR3 protein. The sample has approximately 89,000 distinct CDR3 sequences; roughly 4.3% are singletons. Time point given: longitudinal time-point 3. For the unsorted libraries, 2 million PBMCs stored at -80 C served as input. This clonotype was counted many times. Antigen unknown.

The receptor was derived from a woman in her sixties with multiple sclerosis. Material: PBMCs. This chain connects TRBV6-1 to TRBJ1-5; the match to TRBD1 covers 8 bases. The CDR3 sequence: CASRGTGLNQPQHF. The DNA of the CDR3 is TGTGCCAGCAGGGGGACAGGTTTAAATCAGCCCCAGCATTTT.